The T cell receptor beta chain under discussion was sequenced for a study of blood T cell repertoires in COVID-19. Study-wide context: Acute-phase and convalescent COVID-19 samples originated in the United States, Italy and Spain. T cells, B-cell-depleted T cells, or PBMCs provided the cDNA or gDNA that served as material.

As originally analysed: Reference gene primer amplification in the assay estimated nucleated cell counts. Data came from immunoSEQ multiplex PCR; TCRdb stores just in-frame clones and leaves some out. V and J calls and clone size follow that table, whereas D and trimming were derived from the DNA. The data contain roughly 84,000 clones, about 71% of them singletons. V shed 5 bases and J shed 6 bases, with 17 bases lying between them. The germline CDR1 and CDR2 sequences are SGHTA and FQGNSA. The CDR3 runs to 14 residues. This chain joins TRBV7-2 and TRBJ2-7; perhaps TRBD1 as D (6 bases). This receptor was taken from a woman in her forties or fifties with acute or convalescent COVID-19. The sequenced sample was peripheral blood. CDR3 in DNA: TGTGCCAGCAGCCCCACGACAGGTACTGGCGAGCAGTACTTC. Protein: CASSPTTGTGEQYF.